Given below is one TCR beta chain in context. The source of the sample is a study of blood T cell repertoires in COVID-19. Study overall: Samples representing acute and convalescent COVID-19 were sourced from the United States, Italy and Spain.

Clinical histories supplied by participants themselves formed the basis of cohort assignment. For recovered donors of Cohort 3, there were two negative PCRs, clearance, or symptom resolution. The V segment lost 11 bases and the J segment 3 bases; nucleotides outside the gene matches: 14. The CDR3 covers 15 residues. Germline V CDR1 and CDR2: SEHNR, FQNEAQ (reference sequence). The data were produced by immunoSEQ multiplex PCR, yet TCRdb's version contains in-frame clones alone and is incomplete. The sample includes 290,000 or so clones, over 75% seen only once; the top ten take around 1.1%. The chain links TRBV7-9 to TRBJ1-1, with TRBD1 matching over 8 bases. The clonotype comes from a woman aged 30 to 39 who had recovered from COVID-19. Source material: PBMCs or T cells enriched from blood (not recorded which). CDR3 loop: CAGYAGGSEDTEAFF. CDR3 coding DNA: TGTGCCGGATATGCAGGGGGCAGTGAGGACACTGAAGCTTTCTTT.